This is a list of T cell receptor beta chains from one sample in a study of cytomegalovirus exposure and HLA in healthy donors. The assay was immunoSEQ multiplex PCR, and TCRdb's table has in-frame clones only and misses some. The sample contains approximately 220,000 clones, 76% of which appear only once. What was sequenced was PBMCs. Source of these receptors: a man in his late teens or twenties in good health and CMV-seronegative. Each CDR3 is given with its conserved first and last residue. Each record gives: J gene, clone size, V gene, D gene, CDR3 DNA, CDR3 protein. D genes are given only for firm matches. Clone sizes are given selectively: once, few, many, or a class where the clone is expanded.

J gene: TRBJ2-7; clone size: few; V gene: TRBV5-8; D gene: -; CDR3 DNA: TGTGCCAGCAGCTTGGTCCTAGACTACGAGCAGTACTTC; CDR3 protein: CASSLVLDYEQYF
J gene: TRBJ2-7; clone size: -; V gene: TRBV28; D gene: TRBD2; CDR3 DNA: TGTGCCAGCAGTTTAGCGTTTAGCGGGAAGCCCTACGAGCAGTACTTC; CDR3 protein: CASSLAFSGKPYEQYF
J gene: TRBJ2-3; clone size: -; V gene: TRBV7-3; D gene: -; CDR3 DNA: TGTGCCAGCAGCTTAACTGGGGCCCCAGATACGCAGTATTTT; CDR3 protein: CASSLTGAPDTQYF
J gene: TRBJ1-5; clone size: -; V gene: TRBV30; D gene: TRBD1; CDR3 DNA: TGTGCCTGGACTAAGGGACAGGGCTATAGCAATCAGCCCCAGCATTTT; CDR3 protein: CAWTKGQGYSNQPQHF
J gene: TRBJ1-1; clone size: once; V gene: TRBV5-1; D gene: TRBD1; CDR3 DNA: TGCGCCAGCGGAACAGGGGAGATGGTTCTCCCTGAAGCTTTCTTT; CDR3 protein: CASGTGEMVLPEAFF
J gene: TRBJ2-7; clone size: once; V gene: TRBV10-3; D gene: TRBD2; CDR3 DNA: TGTGCCATCAGTGAGTCTGGGGGGGTCCACGAGCAGTACTTC; CDR3 protein: CAISESGGVHEQYF
J gene: TRBJ2-3; clone size: -; V gene: TRBV20-1; D gene: -; CDR3 DNA: TGCAGTGGCAGGGGAACAGATACGCAGTATTTT; CDR3 protein: CSGRGTDTQYF
J gene: TRBJ2-1; clone size: few; V gene: TRBV7-8; D gene: -; CDR3 DNA: TGTGCCAGCAGCTTAGCACAGGGATCCTACAATGAGCAGTTCTTC; CDR3 protein: CASSLAQGSYNEQFF
J gene: TRBJ1-2; clone size: -; V gene: TRBV5-1; D gene: TRBD1; CDR3 DNA: TGCGCCAGCAGCTTTGAGGGGGCGGCTTGGGGCTACACCTTC; CDR3 protein: CASSFEGAAWGYTF
J gene: TRBJ2-7; clone size: -; V gene: TRBV2; D gene: -; CDR3 DNA: TGTGCCAGCAGTGAATTCTCCGAGCAGTACTTC; CDR3 protein: CASSEFSEQYF
J gene: TRBJ2-7; clone size: -; V gene: TRBV4-1; D gene: TRBD2; CDR3 DNA: TGCGCCAGCAGCCAAGGCGGGGGGGGCGAGCAGTACTTC; CDR3 protein: CASSQGGGGEQYF
J gene: TRBJ2-3; clone size: -; V gene: TRBV5-8; D gene: TRBD2; CDR3 DNA: TGTGCCAGCAGCTTGGGGCTAGCGGGAGGTTCAGATACGCAGTATTTT; CDR3 protein: CASSLGLAGGSDTQYF
J gene: TRBJ1-1; clone size: -; V gene: TRBV6-6; D gene: TRBD1; CDR3 DNA: TGTGCCAGCACCCGGACAGGGCCCACTGAAGCTTTCTTT; CDR3 protein: CASTRTGPTEAFF
J gene: TRBJ2-1; clone size: once; V gene: TRBV7-9; D gene: -; CDR3 DNA: TGTTCCAGCAGCTTAGATGGCGGCGGCTACAATGAGCAGTTCTTC; CDR3 protein: CSSSLDGGGYNEQFF
J gene: TRBJ2-1; clone size: -; V gene: TRBV7-2; D gene: -; CDR3 DNA: TGTGCCAGCAGCTTAGTGGACGGGAGCTACAATGAGCAGTTCTTC; CDR3 protein: CASSLVDGSYNEQFF
J gene: TRBJ2-1; clone size: -; V gene: TRBV30; D gene: -; CDR3 DNA: TGTGCCTGGAACCCCGGACAGCCACAGAATGAGCAGTTCTTC; CDR3 protein: CAWNPGQPQNEQFF
J gene: TRBJ2-7; clone size: -; V gene: TRBV18; D gene: TRBD1; CDR3 DNA: TGTGCCAGCTCTTCCGGGACAGATCTCTACGAGCAGTACTTC; CDR3 protein: CASSSGTDLYEQYF
J gene: TRBJ2-7; clone size: few; V gene: TRBV2; D gene: TRBD1; CDR3 DNA: TGTGCCAGCAGACAACCTACAGGGGCCTACGAGCAGTACTTC; CDR3 protein: CASRQPTGAYEQYF
J gene: TRBJ2-1; clone size: -; V gene: TRBV28; D gene: -; CDR3 DNA: TGTGCCAGCAGTTTTGGGGGGACTTACAATGAGCAGTTCTTC; CDR3 protein: CASSFGGTYNEQFF
J gene: TRBJ2-5; clone size: -; V gene: TRBV11-2; D gene: -; CDR3 DNA: TGTGCCAGCAGCTTAGTCGTGGGGCAACTCGGGGAGACCCAGTACTTC; CDR3 protein: CASSLVVGQLGETQYF
J gene: TRBJ1-5; clone size: -; V gene: TRBV2; D gene: -; CDR3 DNA: TGTGCCAGCAGTGAAAGGGGTCAGCCCCAGCATTTT; CDR3 protein: CASSERGQPQHF
J gene: TRBJ2-3; clone size: -; V gene: TRBV29-1; D gene: TRBD2; CDR3 DNA: TGCAGCGTTGGCAGGACTAGCGGTTCTAGCACAGATACGCAGTATTTT; CDR3 protein: CSVGRTSGSSTDTQYF
J gene: TRBJ2-6; clone size: few; V gene: TRBV5-1; D gene: TRBD1; CDR3 DNA: TGCGCCAGCAGCCGGGGACAGCTTTCTTCTGGGGCCAACGTCCTGACTTTC; CDR3 protein: CASSRGQLSSGANVLTF
J gene: TRBJ2-5; clone size: -; V gene: TRBV5-1; D gene: TRBD2; CDR3 DNA: TGCGCCAGCAGCTTACTAGCGGGAGCATCGCGGGAGACCCAGTACTTC; CDR3 protein: CASSLLAGASRETQYF
J gene: TRBJ2-3; clone size: -; V gene: TRBV19; D gene: -; CDR3 DNA: TGTGCCAGCCGGTCCCGTTTCACAGATACGCAGTATTTT; CDR3 protein: CASRSRFTDTQYF
J gene: TRBJ1-4; clone size: -; V gene: TRBV4-1; D gene: TRBD1; CDR3 DNA: TGCGCCAGCAGCCAAGATCAGGGGGCGTCTAATGAAAAACTGTTTTTT; CDR3 protein: CASSQDQGASNEKLFF
J gene: TRBJ2-5; clone size: -; V gene: TRBV7-9; D gene: TRBD2; CDR3 DNA: TGTGCCAGCAGCCCTATAGGCGGGAGGGAGACCCAGTACTTC; CDR3 protein: CASSPIGGRETQYF
J gene: TRBJ1-5; clone size: -; V gene: TRBV30; D gene: -; CDR3 DNA: TGTGCCTGGAGGATCGGGGGGGGCAATCAGCCCCAGCATTTT; CDR3 protein: CAWRIGGGNQPQHF
J gene: TRBJ2-6; clone size: -; V gene: TRBV4-1; D gene: -; CDR3 DNA: TGCGCCAGCAGCCAACCATCTGGGGCCAACGTCCTGACTTTC; CDR3 protein: CASSQPSGANVLTF
J gene: TRBJ2-7; clone size: -; V gene: TRBV7-9; D gene: TRBD2; CDR3 DNA: TGTGCCAGCAGCTTATATAGCGGGCAGTCCTACGAGCAGTACTTC; CDR3 protein: CASSLYSGQSYEQYF
J gene: TRBJ1-5; clone size: -; V gene: TRBV6-1; D gene: -; CDR3 DNA: TGTGCCAGCAGCTCCCAGGGCACGCAGCCCCAGCATTTT; CDR3 protein: CASSSQGTQPQHF
J gene: TRBJ2-7; clone size: -; V gene: TRBV19; D gene: -; CDR3 DNA: TGTGCCAGTAGTATAGGACTCTGGGCGGGCCCTTACGAGCAGTACTTC; CDR3 protein: CASSIGLWAGPYEQYF
J gene: TRBJ2-7; clone size: -; V gene: TRBV6-5; D gene: -; CDR3 DNA: TGTGCCAGCAGTTATACACCAGGGTTTTCCTACGAGCAGTACTTC; CDR3 protein: CASSYTPGFSYEQYF
J gene: TRBJ2-1; clone size: -; V gene: TRBV11-2; D gene: TRBD2; CDR3 DNA: TGTGCCAGCTCTAGCGGAGAATACAATGAGCAGTTCTTC; CDR3 protein: CASSSGEYNEQFF
J gene: TRBJ2-3; clone size: few; V gene: TRBV28; D gene: TRBD2; CDR3 DNA: TGTGCCAGCAGTTCTAGCGGGAGTGCCACAGATACGCAGTATTTT; CDR3 protein: CASSSSGSATDTQYF
J gene: TRBJ2-7; clone size: -; V gene: TRBV11-2; D gene: -; CDR3 DNA: TGTGCCAGCAGCCCCCTATACGAGCAGTACTTC; CDR3 protein: CASSPLYEQYF
J gene: TRBJ2-5; clone size: few; V gene: TRBV19; D gene: TRBD2; CDR3 DNA: TGTGCCAGTGAGGGGACTAGCGGGACCGGGACCCAGTACTTC; CDR3 protein: CASEGTSGTGTQYF
J gene: TRBJ2-7; clone size: -; V gene: TRBV9; D gene: -; CDR3 DNA: TGTGCCAGCAGCTCACACGACTCGGGCTCCTACGAGCAGTACTTC; CDR3 protein: CASSSHDSGSYEQYF
J gene: TRBJ1-2; clone size: -; V gene: TRBV28; D gene: -; CDR3 DNA: TGTGCCAGCAGCCACAGGGATGGCTACACCTTC; CDR3 protein: CASSHRDGYTF
J gene: TRBJ2-5; clone size: -; V gene: TRBV11-3; D gene: -; CDR3 DNA: TGTGCCAGCAGCCTAGGCCGGGAGACCCAGTACTTC; CDR3 protein: CASSLGRETQYF